This TCR beta chain was found in a study of vaccination and CD4 T cells after COVID-19. Study-wide context: Researchers treated control cultures with a CEFX pool, an HIV-1 Nef pool, or no peptide.

CDR3 size: 13 residues. V lost 5 bases to trimming and J lost 9 bases, with 20 bases between them. The germline V gene has CDR1 DFQATT and CDR2 SNEGSKA (reference sequence). This clonotype has a handful of counts. No antigen is known for it. The Oncomine TCR Beta short-read assay was applied to DNA of cultured CD4+ T cells. It was cultured CD4+ T cells from which genomic DNA was extracted. In TCRdb, the PCR reads were re-called with MiXCR into one record per CDR3 protein. The table shows roughly 11,000 distinct CDR3 sequences, with 40% occurring only once. Treatment: roughly 10-day PBMC culture with coronavirus spike peptide pools or control peptides (ViraFEST assay). The unexposed donor provided CD4+ T cells, which were taken before the COVID-19 pandemic (2011-2018). TCRs were sequenced by ViraFEST after antigen-specific T cells had been expanded with peptide pools. Following culture for nine to ten days, CD4+ T cells were isolated by negative selection.

Study results and limitations: It was found that, in convalescent patients, 304 of 307 vaccine-specific clones were spike mono-reactive.

This chain uses TRBV20-1 with TRBJ2-7; tentative D call: TRBD2 (5 bases). The TCR originated in a human donor in good health. Specimen: CD4+ T cells from blood, cultured in vitro. The CDR3 loop is CSALGSLPGVQYF. The CDR3 DNA sequence: TGCAGTGCTCTCGGGTCCCTCCCCGGGGTGCAGTACTTC.